Below, one T cell receptor beta chain is given with its context. Antigen specificity is unknown. The authors ran the immunoSEQ assay, v3.0, at survey level. TCRdb's copy holds only in-frame clones and misses some; the assay was immunoSEQ multiplex PCR. Found here are over 15,000 clones, roughly 85% of them singletons; the top ten hold around 5.3%. The V end lost 7 bases, the J end lost 5 bases, and 15 bases lay between the germline ends. CDR1 and CDR2 (germline): SNHLY, FYNNEI. The CDR3 runs to 14 residues. This sample is drawn from a study of long-term antiretroviral therapy in people with HIV. Study information: The earliest samples predate the 2015 immediate-ART recommendation by about a decade. Whole-study results and caveats: At every time point, clones expanded before ART dominated the repertoire. Spans of CDR3 length were tighter for HIV repertoires than for controls.

V gene TRBV2 combines with J gene TRBJ1-5; TRBD1 might be the D (6 bases). The TCR was taken from a middle-aged woman with HIV. The input for sequencing was unsorted PBMCs, taken 0.5 years after starting antiretroviral therapy. The CDR3 nucleotides read TGTGCCAGCAACGTTGAGGGGGTCTATCAGCCCCAGCATTTT. Its translation is CASNVEGVYQPQHF.